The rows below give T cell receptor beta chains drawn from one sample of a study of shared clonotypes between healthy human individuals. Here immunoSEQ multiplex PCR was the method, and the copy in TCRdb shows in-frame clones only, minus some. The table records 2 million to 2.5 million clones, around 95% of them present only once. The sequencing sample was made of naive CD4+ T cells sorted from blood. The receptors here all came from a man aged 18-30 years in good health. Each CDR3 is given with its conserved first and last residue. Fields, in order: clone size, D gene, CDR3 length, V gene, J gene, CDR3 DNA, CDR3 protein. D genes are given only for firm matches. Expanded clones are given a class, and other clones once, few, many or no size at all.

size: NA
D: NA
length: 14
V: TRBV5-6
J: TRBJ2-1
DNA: TGTGCCAGCAGCTTGGTGGGCAGGAACAATGAGCAGTTCTTC
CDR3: CASSLVGRNNEQFF

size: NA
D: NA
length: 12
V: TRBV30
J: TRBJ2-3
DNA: TGTGCCTGGAGTGGGTCCCCAGATACGCAGTATTTT
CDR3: CAWSGSPDTQYF

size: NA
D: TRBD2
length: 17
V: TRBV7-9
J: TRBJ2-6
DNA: TGTGCCAGCAGCTTAACGGGAGGGAGCTCTGGGGCCAACGTCCTGACTTTC
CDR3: CASSLTGGSSGANVLTF

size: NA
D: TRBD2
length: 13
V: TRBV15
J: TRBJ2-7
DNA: TGTGCCACTCAAGCGGGGGGGCCCTACGAGCAGTACTTC
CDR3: CATQAGGPYEQYF

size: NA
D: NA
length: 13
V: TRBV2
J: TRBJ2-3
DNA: TGTGCCAGCTCGACAGATCACACAGATACGCAGTATTTT
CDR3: CASSTDHTDTQYF

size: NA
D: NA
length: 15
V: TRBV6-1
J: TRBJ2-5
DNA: TGTGCCAGCACACGGGACTTCACTGAACAAGAGACCCAGTACTTC
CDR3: CASTRDFTEQETQYF

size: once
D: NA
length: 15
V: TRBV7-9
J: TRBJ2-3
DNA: TGTGCCAGCAGCTTAGGGCAGGGTGTTACAGATACGCAGTATTTT
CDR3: CASSLGQGVTDTQYF

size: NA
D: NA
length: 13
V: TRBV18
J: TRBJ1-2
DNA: TGTGCCAGCTCACCAGGCAGAACTAACGGCTACACCTTC
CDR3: CASSPGRTNGYTF

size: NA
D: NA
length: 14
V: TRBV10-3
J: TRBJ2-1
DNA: TGTGCCATCAAGCCCGGCGGGGACTACAATGAGCAGTTCTTC
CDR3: CAIKPGGDYNEQFF

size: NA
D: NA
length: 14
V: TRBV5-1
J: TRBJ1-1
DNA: TGCGCCAGCAGCCAAGGTTCTTCGGGCACTGAAGCTTTCTTT
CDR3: CASSQGSSGTEAFF

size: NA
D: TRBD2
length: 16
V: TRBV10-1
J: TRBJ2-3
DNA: TGCGCCAGCAGTGAGCCCAGCGGGAGGGACACAGATACGCAGTATTTT
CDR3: CASSEPSGRDTDTQYF

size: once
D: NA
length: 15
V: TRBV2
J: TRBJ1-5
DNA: TGTGCCAGCAGCGTGATGGGCAGGTCGGATGAGCCCCAGCATTTT
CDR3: CASSVMGRSDEPQHF

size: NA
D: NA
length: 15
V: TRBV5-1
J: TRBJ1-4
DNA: TGCGCCAGCAGCTTGGAGACCTCAAGGGAGAAAAAACTGTTTTTT
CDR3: CASSLETSREKKLFF

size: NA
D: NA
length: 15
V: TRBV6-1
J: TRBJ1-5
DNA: TGTGCCAGCAGTTCGGACAGTCCAGTCAATCAGCCCCAGCATTTT
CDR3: CASSSDSPVNQPQHF

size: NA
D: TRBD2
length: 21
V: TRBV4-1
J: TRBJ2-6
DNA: TGCGCCAGCAGCCAAGACGGAACCGGGACTAGCGGGAGGGCTGGGGCCAACGTCCTGACTTTC
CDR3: CASSQDGTGTSGRAGANVLTF

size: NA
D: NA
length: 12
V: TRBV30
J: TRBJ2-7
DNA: TGTGCCTGGAGTAAAACAGGGTTCGAGCAGTACTTC
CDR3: CAWSKTGFEQYF

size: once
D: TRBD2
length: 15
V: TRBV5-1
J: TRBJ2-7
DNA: TGCGCCAGCAGCAACCGCAGCGGGGGCTCCTACGAGCAGTACTTC
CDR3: CASSNRSGGSYEQYF

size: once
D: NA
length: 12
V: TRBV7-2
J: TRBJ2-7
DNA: TGTGCCAGCAGCCTATCGAGGGGGGAGCAGTACTTC
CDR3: CASSLSRGEQYF

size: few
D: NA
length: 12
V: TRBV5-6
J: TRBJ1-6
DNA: TGTGCCAGGGACCCAAAAGGGTCACCCCTCCACTTT
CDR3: CARDPKGSPLHF

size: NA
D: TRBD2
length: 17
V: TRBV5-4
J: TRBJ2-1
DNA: TGTGCCAGCAGCTTGGGCGGCGGGAGGGGGAATTACAATGAGCAGTTCTTC
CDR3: CASSLGGGRGNYNEQFF

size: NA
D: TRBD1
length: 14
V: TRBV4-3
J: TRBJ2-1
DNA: TGCGCCAGCAGCCAACTGACAGGGGGCAATGAGCAGTTCTTC
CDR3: CASSQLTGGNEQFF

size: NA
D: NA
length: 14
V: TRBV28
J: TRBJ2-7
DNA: TGTGCCAGCACCCTTTCTTCTGGGCTCTACGAGCAGTACTTC
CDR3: CASTLSSGLYEQYF

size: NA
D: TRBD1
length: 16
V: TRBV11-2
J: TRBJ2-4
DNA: TGTGCCAGCAGCTTTCGGGGACAGGGAGCCAAAAACATTCAGTACTTC
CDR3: CASSFRGQGAKNIQYF

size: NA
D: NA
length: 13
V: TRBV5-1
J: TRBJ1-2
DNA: TGCGCCAGCAGCCCGGACACAAACTATGGCTACACCTTC
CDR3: CASSPDTNYGYTF

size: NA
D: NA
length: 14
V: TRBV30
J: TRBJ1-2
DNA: TGTGCCTGGGGAACAGGGAATGGGCTCTATGGCTACACCTTC
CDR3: CAWGTGNGLYGYTF

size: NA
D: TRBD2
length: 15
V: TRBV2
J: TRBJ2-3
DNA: TGTGCCAGCAGTGGGGGACTAGCGGCCACAGATACGCAGTATTTT
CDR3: CASSGGLAATDTQYF

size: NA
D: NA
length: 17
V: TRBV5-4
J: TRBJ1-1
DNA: TGTGCCAGCAGCCCCTCTCCCCAACAGGCCGCTATGACTGAAGCTTTCTTT
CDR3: CASSPSPQQAAMTEAFF

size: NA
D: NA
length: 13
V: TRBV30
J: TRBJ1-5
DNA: TGTGCCTGGAGTTCGGATAGCAATCAGCCCCAGCATTTT
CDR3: CAWSSDSNQPQHF

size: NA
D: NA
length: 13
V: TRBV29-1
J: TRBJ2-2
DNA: TGCAGCGTTGAAGGGGCTCGGACCGGGGAGCTGTTTTTT
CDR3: CSVEGARTGELFF

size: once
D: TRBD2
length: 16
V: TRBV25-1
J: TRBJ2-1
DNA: TGTGCCAGCAGTGAATTTAGCGGGAGGGCCCGGAATGAGCAGTTCTTC
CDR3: CASSEFSGRARNEQFF

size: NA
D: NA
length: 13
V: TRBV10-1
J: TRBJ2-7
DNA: TGCGCCAGCAGTCAAAGGGCAGGCTACGAGCAGTACTTC
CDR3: CASSQRAGYEQYF

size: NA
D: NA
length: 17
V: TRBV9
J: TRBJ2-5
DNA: TGTGCCAGCAGCGAGAGGATACAGCAAGGGGGAGGCGAGACCCAGTACTTC
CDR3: CASSERIQQGGGETQYF

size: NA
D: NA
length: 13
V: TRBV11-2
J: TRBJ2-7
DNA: TGTGCCAGCAGCCGCGACAGGGAGGACGAGCAGTACTTC
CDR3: CASSRDREDEQYF

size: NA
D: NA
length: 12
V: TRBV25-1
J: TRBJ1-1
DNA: TGTGCCAGCAGCTTGGCAGGCACTGAAGCTTTCTTT
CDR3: CASSLAGTEAFF

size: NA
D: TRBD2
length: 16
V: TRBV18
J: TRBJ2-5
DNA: TGTGCCAGCTCACCACCCCTAGCGGGAGGGCAAGAGACCCAGTACTTC
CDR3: CASSPPLAGGQETQYF

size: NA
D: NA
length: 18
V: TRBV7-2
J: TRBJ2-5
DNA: TGTGCCAGCAGCTTTCCTCTTGGGAACGCAGGACCGCAAGAGACCCAGTACTTC
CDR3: CASSFPLGNAGPQETQYF

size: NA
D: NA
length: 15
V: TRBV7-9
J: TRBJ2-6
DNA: TGTGCCAGCAGCCCGTCTCATCCTGGGGCCAACGTCCTGACTTTC
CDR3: CASSPSHPGANVLTF

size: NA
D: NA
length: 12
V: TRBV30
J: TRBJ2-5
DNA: TGTGCCTGGAGGACACTACAAGAGACCCAGTACTTC
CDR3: CAWRTLQETQYF

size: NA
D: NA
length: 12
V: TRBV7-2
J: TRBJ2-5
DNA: TGTGCCAGCAGCTCTGTGTTAGGAAACCAGTACTTC
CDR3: CASSSVLGNQYF

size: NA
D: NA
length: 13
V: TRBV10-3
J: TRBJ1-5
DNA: TGTGCCATCAGTCCGGAGGCTGGTCAGCCCCAGCATTTT
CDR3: CAISPEAGQPQHF

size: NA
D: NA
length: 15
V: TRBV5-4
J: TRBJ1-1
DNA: TGTGCCAGCAGCCCGGACCCCACGGTGAACACTGAAGCTTTCTTT
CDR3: CASSPDPTVNTEAFF

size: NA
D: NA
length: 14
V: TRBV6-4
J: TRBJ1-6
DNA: TGTGCCAGCGCTAAGCAGGGAACGAATTCACCCCTCCACTTT
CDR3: CASAKQGTNSPLHF

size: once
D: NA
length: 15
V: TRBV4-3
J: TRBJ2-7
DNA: TGCGCCAGCAGCCAAGGAACTTCTACAGGCTACGAGCAGTACTTC
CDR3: CASSQGTSTGYEQYF

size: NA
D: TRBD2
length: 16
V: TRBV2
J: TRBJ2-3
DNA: TGTGCCAGAGGGGAGTATAAAGCGGGAGGGTCCGGTACGCAGTATTTT
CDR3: CARGEYKAGGSGTQYF